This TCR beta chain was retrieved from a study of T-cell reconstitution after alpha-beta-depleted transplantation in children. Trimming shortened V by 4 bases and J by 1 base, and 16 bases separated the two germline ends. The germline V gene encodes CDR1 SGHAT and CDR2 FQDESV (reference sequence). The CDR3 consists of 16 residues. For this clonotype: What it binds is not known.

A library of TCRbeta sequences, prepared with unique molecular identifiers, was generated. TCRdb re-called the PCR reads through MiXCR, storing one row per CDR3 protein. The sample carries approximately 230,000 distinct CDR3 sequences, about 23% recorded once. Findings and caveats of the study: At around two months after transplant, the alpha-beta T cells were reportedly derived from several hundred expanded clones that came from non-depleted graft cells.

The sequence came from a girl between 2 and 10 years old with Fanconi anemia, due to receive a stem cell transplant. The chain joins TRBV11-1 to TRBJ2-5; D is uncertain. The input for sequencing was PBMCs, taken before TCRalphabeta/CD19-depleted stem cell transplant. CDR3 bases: TGTGCCAGCAGCTACACAAGGTCGGGCCGCCAAGAGACCCAGTACTTC. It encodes CASSYTRSGRQETQYF.